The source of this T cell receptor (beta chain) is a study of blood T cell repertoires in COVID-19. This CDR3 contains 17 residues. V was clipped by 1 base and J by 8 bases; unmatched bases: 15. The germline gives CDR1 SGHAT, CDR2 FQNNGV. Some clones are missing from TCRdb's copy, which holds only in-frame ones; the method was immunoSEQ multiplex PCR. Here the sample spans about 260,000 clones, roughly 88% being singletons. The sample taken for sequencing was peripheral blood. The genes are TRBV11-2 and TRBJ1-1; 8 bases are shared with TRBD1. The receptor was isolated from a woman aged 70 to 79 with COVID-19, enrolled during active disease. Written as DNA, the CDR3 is TGTGCCAGCAGCTTAGTCGGGACAGGACCTCGTGGGGGCGAAGCTTTCTTT. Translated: CASSLVGTGPRGGEAFF. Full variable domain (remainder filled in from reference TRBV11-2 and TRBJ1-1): EAGVAQSPRYKIIEKRQSVAFWCNPISGHATLYWYQQILGQGPKLLIQFQNNGVVDDSQLPKDRFSAERLKGVDSTLKIQPAKLEDSAVYLCASSLVGTGPRGGEAFFGQGTRLTVV.